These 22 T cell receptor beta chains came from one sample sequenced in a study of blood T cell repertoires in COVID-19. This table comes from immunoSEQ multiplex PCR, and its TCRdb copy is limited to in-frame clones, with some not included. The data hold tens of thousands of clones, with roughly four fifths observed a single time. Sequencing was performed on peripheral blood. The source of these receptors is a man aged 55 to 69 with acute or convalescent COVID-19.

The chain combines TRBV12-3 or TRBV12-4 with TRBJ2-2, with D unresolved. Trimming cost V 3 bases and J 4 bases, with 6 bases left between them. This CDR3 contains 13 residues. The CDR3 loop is CASSFTATGELFF. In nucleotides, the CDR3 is TGTGCCAGCAGTTTCACAGCCACCGGGGAGCTGTTTTTT.

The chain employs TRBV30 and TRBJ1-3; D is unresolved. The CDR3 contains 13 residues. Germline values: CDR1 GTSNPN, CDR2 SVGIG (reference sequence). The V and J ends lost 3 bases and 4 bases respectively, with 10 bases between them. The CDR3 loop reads CAWSFLGGNTIYF. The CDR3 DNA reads TGTGCCTGGAGCTTTCTCGGGGGAAACACCATATATTTT.

The CDR3 loop reads CASAADSSYNEQFF. CDR3 nucleotides: TGCGCCAGCGCCGCGGACAGCTCCTACAATGAGCAGTTCTTC. The rearrangement links TRBV5-1 to TRBJ2-1, with D tentatively TRBD1 (6 bases). The CDR3 consists of 14 residues. Trimming cost V 7 bases and J 0 bases, with 11 bases left between them. The germline gives CDR1 SGHRS, CDR2 YFSETQ.

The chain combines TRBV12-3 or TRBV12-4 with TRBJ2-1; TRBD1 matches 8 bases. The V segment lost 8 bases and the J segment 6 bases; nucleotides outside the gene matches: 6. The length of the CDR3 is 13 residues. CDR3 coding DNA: TGTGCCAGCGGACAGGGAGGTTCCAATGAGCAGTTCTTC. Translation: CASGQGGSNEQFF.

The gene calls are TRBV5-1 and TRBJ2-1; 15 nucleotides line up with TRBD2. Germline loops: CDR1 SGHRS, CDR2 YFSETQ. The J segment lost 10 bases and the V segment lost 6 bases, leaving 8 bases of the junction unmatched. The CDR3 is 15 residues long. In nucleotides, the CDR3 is TGCGCCAGCACCGCGGGACTAGCGGGAGGCGACGAGCAGTTCTTC. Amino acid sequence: CASTAGLAGGDEQFF. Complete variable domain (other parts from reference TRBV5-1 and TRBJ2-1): KAGVTQTPRYLIKTRGQQVTLSCSPISGHRSVSWYQQTPGQGLQFLFEYFSETQRNKGNFPGRFSGRQFSNSRSEMNVSTLELGDSALYLCASTAGLAGGDEQFFGPGTRLTVL.

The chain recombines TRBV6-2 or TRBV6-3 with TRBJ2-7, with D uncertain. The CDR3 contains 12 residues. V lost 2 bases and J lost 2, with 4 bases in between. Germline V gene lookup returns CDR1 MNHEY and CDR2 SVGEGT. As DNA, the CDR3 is TGTGCCAGCAGTTACCCAGCCTACGAGCAGTACTTC. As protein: CASSYPAYEQYF.

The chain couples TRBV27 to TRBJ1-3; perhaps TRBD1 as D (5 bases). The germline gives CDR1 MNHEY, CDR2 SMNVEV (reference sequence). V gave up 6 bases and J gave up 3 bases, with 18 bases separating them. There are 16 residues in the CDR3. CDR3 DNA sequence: TGTGCCAGCAGCCCCCGGGGGGGGACTCATGGAAACACCATATATTTT. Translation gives CASSPRGGTHGNTIYF.

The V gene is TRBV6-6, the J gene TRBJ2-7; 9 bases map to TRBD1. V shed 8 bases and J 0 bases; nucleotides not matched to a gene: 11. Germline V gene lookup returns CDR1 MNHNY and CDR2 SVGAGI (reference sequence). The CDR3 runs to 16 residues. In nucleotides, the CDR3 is TGTGCCAGCCAAATCTACCGGGACAGGGACTCCTACGAGCAGTACTTC. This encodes CASQIYRDRDSYEQYF.

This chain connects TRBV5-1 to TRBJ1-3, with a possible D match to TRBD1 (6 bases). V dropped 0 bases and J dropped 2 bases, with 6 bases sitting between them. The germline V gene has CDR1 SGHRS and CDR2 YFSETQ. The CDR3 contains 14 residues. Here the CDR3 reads CASSLGTAGNTIYF. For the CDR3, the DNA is TGCGCCAGCAGCTTGGGGACAGCTGGAAACACCATATATTTT.

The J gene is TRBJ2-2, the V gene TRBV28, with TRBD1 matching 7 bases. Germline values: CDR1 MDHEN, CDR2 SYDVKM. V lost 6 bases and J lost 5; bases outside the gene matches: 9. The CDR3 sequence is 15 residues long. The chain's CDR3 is CASRSPTGRTGELFF. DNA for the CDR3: TGTGCCAGCAGAAGCCCGACAGGGCGGACCGGGGAGCTGTTTTTT.

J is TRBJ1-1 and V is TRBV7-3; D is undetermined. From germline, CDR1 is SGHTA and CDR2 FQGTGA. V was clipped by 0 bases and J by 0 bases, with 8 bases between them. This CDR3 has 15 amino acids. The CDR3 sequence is CASSLTAVLNTEAFF. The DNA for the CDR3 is TGTGCCAGCAGCTTAACCGCAGTCTTGAACACTGAAGCTTTCTTT.

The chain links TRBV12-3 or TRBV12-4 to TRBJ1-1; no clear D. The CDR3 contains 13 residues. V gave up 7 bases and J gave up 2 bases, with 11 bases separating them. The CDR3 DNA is TGTGCCAGCATGTATTTACTAAACACTGAAGCTTTCTTT. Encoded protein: CASMYLLNTEAFF.

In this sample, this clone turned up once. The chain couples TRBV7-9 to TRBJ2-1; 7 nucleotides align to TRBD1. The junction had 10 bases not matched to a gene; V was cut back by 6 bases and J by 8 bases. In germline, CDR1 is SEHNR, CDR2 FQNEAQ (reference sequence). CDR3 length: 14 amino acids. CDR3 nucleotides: TGTGCCAGCAGTAAGAGCCGACAGGGCCATGAGCAGTTCTTC. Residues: CASSKSRQGHEQFF. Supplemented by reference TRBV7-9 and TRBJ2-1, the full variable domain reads DTGVSQNPRHKITKRGQNVTFRCDPISEHNRLYWYRQTLGQGPEFLTYFQNEAQLEKSRLLSDRFSAERPKGSFSTLEIQRTEQGDSAMYLCASSKSRQGHEQFFGPGTRLTVL.

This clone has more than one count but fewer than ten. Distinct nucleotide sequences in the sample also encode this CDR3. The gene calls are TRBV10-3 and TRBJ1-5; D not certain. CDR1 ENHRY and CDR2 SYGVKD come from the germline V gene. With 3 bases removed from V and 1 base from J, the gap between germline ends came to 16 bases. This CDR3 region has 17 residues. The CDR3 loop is CAISDPRVASSNQPQHF. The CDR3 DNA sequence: TGTGCCATCAGTGACCCGAGGGTGGCATCCAGCAATCAGCCCCAGCATTTT.

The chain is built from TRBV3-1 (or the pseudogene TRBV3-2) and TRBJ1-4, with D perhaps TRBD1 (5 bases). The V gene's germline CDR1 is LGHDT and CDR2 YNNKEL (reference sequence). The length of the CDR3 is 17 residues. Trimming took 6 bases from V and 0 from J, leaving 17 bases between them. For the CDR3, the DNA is TGTGCCAGCAGGGCACCCCGCCAGGGTGCAACTAATGAAAAACTGTTTTTT. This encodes CASRAPRQGATNEKLFF.

The CDR3 DNA reads TGTGCCACCAGTGAGAGCGGGAGGGGAGTGGGAGAGACCCAGTACTTC. Translation: CATSESGRGVGETQYF. The chain has TRBV24-1 and TRBJ2-5, with 10 bases matching TRBD2. With 4 bases clipped from V and 4 bases from J, the junction kept 8 bases outside the gene matches. Germline CDR1 reads KGHDR; CDR2 reads SFDVKD. This CDR3 is built from 16 residues.

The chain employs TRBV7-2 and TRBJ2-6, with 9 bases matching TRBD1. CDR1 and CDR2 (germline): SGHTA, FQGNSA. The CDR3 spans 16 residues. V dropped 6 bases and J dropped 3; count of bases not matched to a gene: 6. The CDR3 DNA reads TGTGCCAGCAGTCTAACAGGGGGCGTTGGGGCCAACGTCCTGACTTTC. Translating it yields CASSLTGGVGANVLTF.

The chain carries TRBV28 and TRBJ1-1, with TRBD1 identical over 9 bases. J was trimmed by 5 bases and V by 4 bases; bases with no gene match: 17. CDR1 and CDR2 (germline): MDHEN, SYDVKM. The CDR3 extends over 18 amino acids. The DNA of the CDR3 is TGTGCCAGCAGTTCACTACAACAAAAACAGGGGGCGAGGACTGAAGCTTTCTTT. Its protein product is CASSSLQQKQGARTEAFF.

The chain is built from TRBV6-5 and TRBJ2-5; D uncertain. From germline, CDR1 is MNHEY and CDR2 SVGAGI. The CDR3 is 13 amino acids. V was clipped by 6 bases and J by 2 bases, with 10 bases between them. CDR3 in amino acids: CASSTPEQETQYF. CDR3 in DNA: TGTGCCAGCAGCACACCAGAACAAGAGACCCAGTACTTC.

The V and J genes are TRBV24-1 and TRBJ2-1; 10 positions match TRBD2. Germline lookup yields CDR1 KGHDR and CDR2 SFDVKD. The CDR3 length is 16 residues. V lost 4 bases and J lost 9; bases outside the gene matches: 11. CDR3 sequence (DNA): TGTGCCACCAGTGAATCGATAGCGGGGGGCCCGAGTGAGCAGTTCTTC. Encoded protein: CATSESIAGGPSEQFF.

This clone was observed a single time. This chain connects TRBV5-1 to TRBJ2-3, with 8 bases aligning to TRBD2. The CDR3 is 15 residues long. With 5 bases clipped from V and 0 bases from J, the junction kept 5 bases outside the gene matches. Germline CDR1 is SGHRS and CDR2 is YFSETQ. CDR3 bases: TGCGCCAGCAGTTTACTAGCGGTGAGCACAGATACGCAGTATTTT. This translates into CASSLLAVSTDTQYF.

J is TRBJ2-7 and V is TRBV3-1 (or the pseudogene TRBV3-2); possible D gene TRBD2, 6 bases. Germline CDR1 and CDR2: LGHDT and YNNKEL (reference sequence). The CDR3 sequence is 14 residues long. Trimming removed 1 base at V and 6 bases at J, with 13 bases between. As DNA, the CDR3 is TGTGCCAGCAGCCAAGCCCGGGGGTGGGGCGAGCAGTACTTC. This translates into CASSQARGWGEQYF.